This T cell receptor (beta chain) emerged from a study of blood T cell repertoires in COVID-19. Clinical histories supplied by participants themselves formed the basis of cohort assignment. Study processing details: Reference gene primer amplification gave nucleated cell count estimates. Clones were sequenced by immunoSEQ multiplex PCR, and TCRdb holds only the in-frame ones, with some missing. V, J and clone size are those of that table, while D and trimming were read from the DNA. The sample yields about 220,000 clones, roughly four fifths seen once. This TCR was sampled from a woman aged 45 to 65 who had been exposed to COVID-19. The sequencing sample was made of PBMCs or T cells enriched from blood (not recorded which).

CDR3 DNA sequence: TGTGCCAGCAGCCGAGCGGGGGCCACCTTATACAATGAGCAGTTCTTC. Translation gives CASSRAGATLYNEQFF. V is TRBV9 and J is TRBJ2-1; 8 positions match TRBD2. V shed 4 bases, J shed 4 bases, and the junction held 10 bases outside the gene matches. Germline assignment: CDR1 SGDLS and CDR2 YYNGEE. There are 16 residues in the CDR3.